This T cell receptor beta chain was identified during a study of cytomegalovirus exposure and HLA in healthy donors. Study findings and constraints: A prior analysis recorded that most TCR beta V segments were productive about 90% or about 30% of the time.

Both 60 Vbeta primers and 13 Jbeta primers went into the PCR. The method was immunoSEQ multiplex PCR; TCRdb's version includes in-frame clones alone and lacks a portion of them. This repertoire includes about 58,000 clones. On this clone itself: What it binds is not known.

The sequence derives from a woman between 18 and 30 years old in good health and CMV-seronegative. Material: PBMCs.

Here the CDR3 reads CSVGGGTGDYGYTF. Written as DNA, the CDR3 is TGCAGCGTTGGGGGCGGGACAGGTGACTATGGCTACACCTTC. The chain employs TRBV29-1 and TRBJ1-2; 8 bases map to TRBD1. V gave up 4 bases and J gave up 3 bases; unmatched junction bases: 7. This CDR3 contains 14 residues. Germline CDR1 SQVTM, CDR2 ANQGSEA.